The next 23 T cell receptor beta chains were all read from a single sample in a study of blood T cell repertoires in COVID-19. Clones were read by immunoSEQ multiplex PCR, and TCRdb kept only the in-frame ones, dropping some. Here the sample spans 80,000 or so clones, 86% being singletons. Sequenced input: peripheral blood. These receptors originate from a human donor in a cohort sampled during active COVID-19.

The chain couples TRBV11-3 to TRBJ1-1; D gene unclear. The germline CDR1 and CDR2 sequences are SGHNT and YENEEA. This CDR3 spans 13 amino acids. The V gene lost 4 bases and the J gene lost 0 bases, with 6 bases spanning the gap. CDR3 DNA sequence: TGTGCCAGCAGCTCGAACATGAACACTGAAGCTTTCTTT. This gives the protein CASSSNMNTEAFF. Based on the CDR3 plus reference TRBV11-3 and TRBJ1-1, the full variable domain is EAGVVQSPRYKIIEKKQPVAFWCNPISGHNTLYWYLQNLGQGPELLIRYENEEAVDDSQLPKDRFSAERLKGVDSTLKIQPAELGDSAVYLCASSSNMNTEAFFGQGTRLTVV.

The chain recombines TRBV4-1 with TRBJ2-1; 7 positions match TRBD1. Trimming removed 8 bases from V and 5 bases from J; junction bases left unmatched: 9. The CDR3 covers 14 residues. From germline, CDR1 is MGHRA and CDR2 YSYEKL. The CDR3 sequence: CASGFRQGNNEQFF. The CDR3 region has the DNA TGCGCCAGCGGTTTCAGACAGGGAAACAATGAGCAGTTCTTC.

This clone was seen a single time. This sequence joins TRBV10-3 and TRBJ1-6, with 8 bases identical to TRBD1. Germline CDR1 is ENHRY and CDR2 is SYGVKD. The CDR3 is made up of 15 amino acids. With 6 bases clipped from V and 5 bases from J, the junction kept 6 bases outside the gene matches. CDR3 amino acids: CAIRDRGSDNSPLHF. CDR3 bases: TGTGCCATCAGAGACAGGGGTTCGGATAATTCACCCCTCCACTTT.

The chain links TRBV5-1 to TRBJ2-5; perhaps TRBD1 as D (5 bases). V dropped 0 bases and J dropped 5 bases, with 14 bases sitting between them. This CDR3 region has 15 residues. Germline V gives CDR1 SGHRS, CDR2 YFSETQ. The DNA of the CDR3 is TGCGCCAGCAGCTTGGCCCAGGAGAAGGGGGAGACCCAGTACTTC. This gives the protein CASSLAQEKGETQYF.

J is TRBJ1-2 and V is TRBV27, with TRBD1 matching 8 bases. Unmatched junction bases numbered 7, after V lost 3 bases and J lost 4 bases. CDR1 and CDR2 from the germline V gene are MNHEY and SMNVEV (reference sequence). CDR3 length: 15 residues. CDR3 DNA: TGTGCCAGCAGTTTTGCAGGGGGCCAGGGCTATGGCTACACCTTC. This sequence encodes CASSFAGGQGYGYTF.

The gene calls are TRBV14 and TRBJ2-3; 9 bases are shared with TRBD1. Germline CDR1 is SGHDN and CDR2 is FVKESK. The CDR3 has 14 amino acids. V was pared by 5 bases and J by 14 bases, with 14 bases of the junction left unmatched. CDR3 coding DNA: TGTGCCAGCAGCTCATATATGGGACAGGGAGTGGTGTATTTT. Amino acid sequence: CASSSYMGQGVVYF. Variable domain in full (rest from reference TRBV14 and TRBJ2-3): EAGVTQFPSHSVIEKGQTVTLRCDPISGHDNLYWYRRVMGKEIKFLLHFVKESKQDESGMPNNRFLAERTGGTYSTLKVQPAELEDSGVYFCASSSYMGQGVVYFGPGTRLTVL.

V usage is TRBV29-1 and J usage is TRBJ1-1; maybe TRBD1 (6 bases). The germline gives CDR1 SQVTM, CDR2 ANQGSEA. V gave up 3 bases and J gave up 5 bases, with 19 bases separating them. The CDR3 loop spans 15 amino acids. The chain's CDR3 is CSVEVGRGRGTEAFF. The CDR3 nucleotides read TGCAGCGTTGAGGTCGGACGGGGAAGGGGGACTGAAGCTTTCTTT.

V gene TRBV30 combines with J gene TRBJ2-7; 11 bases line up with TRBD2. Germline V gives CDR1 GTSNPN, CDR2 SVGIG (reference sequence). V trimming: 3 bases; J trimming: 3 bases; junction bases outside the gene matches: 4. CDR3 length: 14 residues. CDR3 sequence: CAWSTSGGLYEQYF. DNA for the CDR3: TGTGCCTGGAGCACTAGCGGGGGTCTCTACGAGCAGTACTTC.

This clone was detected a few times. The gene calls are TRBV11-2 and TRBJ2-1; a possible D gene is TRBD2 (6 bases). Germline V gives CDR1 SGHAT, CDR2 FQNNGV. Trimming removed 3 bases at V and 11 bases at J, with 14 bases between. The CDR3 spans 13 residues. The CDR3 loop is CASSLEGPNKQFF. Written as DNA, the CDR3 is TGTGCCAGCAGCTTGGAGGGCCCGAATAAGCAGTTCTTC.

The gene calls are TRBV7-2 and TRBJ1-1; a possible D gene is TRBD1 (6 bases). The CDR3 length is 14 residues. Germline values: CDR1 SGHTA, CDR2 FQGNSA. Trimming removed 5 bases at V and 1 base at J, with 11 bases between. The CDR3 spells CASSLRTENTEAFF. As DNA, the CDR3 is TGTGCCAGCAGCCTCCGGACAGAGAACACTGAAGCTTTCTTT.

J is TRBJ2-2 and V is TRBV7-2; 12 bases line up with TRBD2. This CDR3 contains 16 residues. Germline V lookup: CDR1 SGHTA, CDR2 FQGNSA. V trimming: 6 bases; J trimming: 6 bases; junction bases outside the gene matches: 8. The CDR3 sequence: CASRPPSGRGAGELFF. CDR3 DNA: TGTGCCAGCAGACCGCCTAGCGGGAGGGGTGCCGGGGAGCTGTTTTTT.

This rearrangement joins TRBV5-6 to TRBJ1-3; 8 nucleotides agree with TRBD1. The CDR3 runs to 15 residues. Germline V gene sequence: CDR1 SGHDT, CDR2 YYEEEE. V was pared by 0 bases and J by 4 bases, with 3 bases of the junction left unmatched. CDR3 sequence reads: CASSLVRGQGNTIYF. CDR3 DNA sequence: TGTGCCAGCAGCTTGGTCAGGGGGCAAGGAAACACCATATATTTT.

The J gene is TRBJ1-5, the V gene TRBV6-2 or TRBV6-3; D gene ambiguous. V was clipped by 2 bases and J by 5 bases, with 16 bases between them. Germline assignment: CDR1 MNHEY and CDR2 SVGEGT. The CDR3 is 16 residues long. The CDR3 spells CASSYVGGGIDQPQHF. The CDR3 DNA reads as TGTGCCAGCAGTTACGTCGGCGGTGGCATCGATCAGCCCCAGCATTTT.

The V gene is TRBV9, the J gene TRBJ1-2; D uncertain. Deletions cut 0 bases from V and 2 bases from J, with 11 bases between. CDR3 length: 15 residues. Germline CDR1 reads SGDLS; CDR2 reads YYNGEE. CDR3 DNA sequence: TGTGCCAGCAGCGTAGCTACATCGGGGAACTATGGCTACACCTTC. It specifies CASSVATSGNYGYTF.

V gene TRBV5-1 combines with J gene TRBJ1-4, with TRBD1 identical over 7 bases. V shed 5 bases, J shed 3 bases, and the junction held 7 bases outside the gene matches. CDR1 is SGHRS, CDR2 YFSETQ, per germline. There are 15 residues in the CDR3. The CDR3, as DNA: TGCGCCAGCAGTTCGACAGGGCCCCCTAATGAAAAACTGTTTTTT. It translates to CASSSTGPPNEKLFF.

This rearrangement joins TRBV15 to TRBJ2-1; tentatively, D is TRBD2 (5 bases). V lost 3 bases, J lost 0 bases, and 12 bases lay in between. This CDR3 region has 16 residues. From germline, CDR1 is LNHNV and CDR2 YYDKDF (reference sequence). This CDR3 is CATSSSGFNSYNEQFF. DNA for the CDR3: TGTGCCACCAGCAGTTCGGGGTTCAACTCCTACAATGAGCAGTTCTTC.

This clone was recorded only once. The chain's CDR3 is CATNTGGVSGANVLTF. The CDR3 bases are TGCGCCACAAACACAGGGGGAGTCTCTGGGGCCAACGTCCTGACTTTC. The V gene is TRBV23-1, the J gene TRBJ2-6, with 8 bases identical to TRBD1. TRBV23-1 is treated as an ORF (open reading frame) with a function not yet certain. CDR3 size: 16 residues. J lost 0 bases, V lost 10 bases, and 8 bases had no gene match.

The chain combines TRBV30 with TRBJ1-5, with a possible D match to TRBD1 (5 bases). CDR3 length: 13 amino acids. V was pared by 3 bases and J by 2 bases, with 8 bases between. Germline V gene data show CDR1 as GTSNPN and CDR2 as SVGIG (reference sequence). Written as DNA, the CDR3 is TGTGCCTGGAGCGCGACAGGCAATCAGCCCCAGCATTTT. Translated: CAWSATGNQPQHF.

The J gene is TRBJ2-1, the V gene TRBV6-6; TRBD1 matches at 8 bases. V was clipped by 7 bases and J by 11 bases; unmatched bases: 16. The CDR3 contains 15 residues. Germline values: CDR1 MNHNY, CDR2 SVGAGI (reference sequence). For the CDR3, the DNA is TGTGCCAGCAAACTAGGACAGGGTTCTGTTGGTAAGCAGTTCTTC. Protein: CASKLGQGSVGKQFF.

This sequence joins TRBV2 and TRBJ2-7; D gene unclear. Germline-derived CDR1 and CDR2 are SNHLY and FYNNEI. The CDR3 length is 15 residues. With 6 bases removed from V and 0 bases from J, the gap between germline ends came to 15 bases. CDR3: CASRDTTDRSYEQYF. The CDR3 DNA follows: TGTGCCAGCAGAGATACAACAGACCGCTCCTACGAGCAGTACTTC.

The chain joins TRBV24-1 to TRBJ2-7; tentative D call: TRBD1 (6 bases). The V gene's germline CDR1 is KGHDR and CDR2 SFDVKD. V gave up 4 bases and J gave up 4 bases, with 13 bases separating them. The CDR3 is made up of 14 amino acids. CDR3 sequence reads: CATSEKTGNYEQYF. In DNA, the CDR3 is TGTGCCACCAGTGAAAAAACAGGGAATTACGAGCAGTACTTC.

The rearrangement joins TRBV3-1 (or the pseudogene TRBV3-2) to TRBJ2-2, with 8 nucleotides matching TRBD2. The V gene's germline CDR1 is LGHDT and CDR2 YNNKEL (reference sequence). CDR3 size: 16 residues. V trimming: 4 bases; J trimming: 3 bases; junction bases outside the gene matches: 7. Written as DNA, the CDR3 is TGTGCCAGCAGCCCAATAGGACTAGCAGACACCGGGGAGCTGTTTTTT. This gives the protein CASSPIGLADTGELFF.

V and J are TRBV5-1 and TRBJ1-4; possible D gene TRBD1, 6 bases. The CDR3 is 14 residues long. Germline assignment: CDR1 SGHRS and CDR2 YFSETQ. Deletions cut 4 bases from V and 0 bases from J, with 7 bases between. The CDR3, as DNA: TGCGCCAGCAGCCGGACAGCAACTAATGAAAAACTGTTTTTT. Protein sequence: CASSRTATNEKLFF.